The sequence of this T cell receptor beta chain was determined in a study of regulatory T cells in long-lasting Graves disease. This clonotype was observed many times. To make TCR beta libraries, researchers used iRepertoire HTBI primers and Arm-PCR of CDR3 regions. Each CDR3 protein is one row after TCRdb ran MiXCR on the multiplex PCR reads. Counted here are about 400,000 distinct CDR3 sequences, roughly a sixth occurring once; the ten biggest clones make up about 24%. CDR3 length: 12 amino acids. V lost 6 bases to trimming and J lost 3 bases, with 8 bases between them. CDR1 MNHNS and CDR2 SASEGT come from the germline V gene. Time point reported: newly diagnosed GD, antithyroid drugs for less than 3 months. PBMC RNA was the source of the TCR library.

The V call is TRBV6-1, the J call TRBJ1-1, with D unclear. The sequence derives from a female donor with Graves disease. The sequencing here drew on peripheral blood mononuclear cells (PBMCs), taken at new diagnosis, from a patient treated with antithyroid drugs. The CDR3 nucleotides are TGTGCCAGCAGATCTGGGTACACTGAAGCTTTCTTT. Translation gives CASRSGYTEAFF.